These T cell receptor beta chains were read from a single sample in a study of OX40 agonist ivuxolimab in advanced cancers. Some clones are missing from TCRdb's copy, which holds only in-frame ones; the method was immunoSEQ multiplex PCR. The data show over 20,000 clones, 86% seen once. The sequencing used CD4+ or CD8+ T cells sorted from blood, collected in a trial of the OX40 agonist ivuxolimab. These receptors originate from an adult with an advanced solid tumor such as melanoma, head and neck, liver or kidney cancer. The CDR3 runs from the conserved cysteine through the conserved F or W. D genes are given only for firm matches. Some rows have no size entry. The others give once, few or many, or a class for an expanded clone.

TRBV19	TRBD1	.	TRBJ2-7	CASSNPTGNWGEQYF	TGTGCCAGTAGTAACCCGACAGGGAATTGGGGCGAGCAGTACTTC
TRBV9	.	.	TRBJ2-3	CASSVDQSPDTQYF	TGTGCCAGCAGCGTTGACCAGTCCCCAGATACGCAGTATTTT
TRBV2	TRBD2	.	TRBJ2-1	CASRETSGGTEQFF	TGTGCCAGCAGGGAGACTAGCGGGGGTACTGAGCAGTTCTTC
TRBV5-1	TRBD2	once	TRBJ2-3	CASSGSGTSTDTQYF	TGCGCCAGCAGCGGTAGCGGGACCTCAACAGATACGCAGTATTTT
TRBV5-1	TRBD1	.	TRBJ1-1	CASSLRGGIEAFF	TGCGCCAGCAGCCTACGAGGGGGCATTGAAGCTTTCTTT
TRBV30	TRBD2	.	TRBJ2-1	CAWSPLTSGRVNEQFF	TGTGCCTGGAGCCCCTTAACTAGCGGGAGGGTTAATGAGCAGTTCTTC
TRBV19	.	.	TRBJ2-5	CASSMRHGETQYF	TGTGCCAGTAGTATGCGACATGGGGAGACCCAGTACTTC
TRBV5-5	TRBD1	.	TRBJ1-2	CASSRMGQGSNYGYTF	TGTGCCAGCAGCCGTATGGGACAGGGTTCAAACTATGGCTACACCTTC
TRBV20-1	.	.	TRBJ2-7	CSASGRDEQYF	TGCAGTGCTTCCGGACGGGACGAGCAGTACTTC
TRBV4-3	.	few	TRBJ1-2	CASSASASRPLGGYTF	TGCGCCAGCAGCGCTAGCGCGTCCAGGCCGCTGGGCGGCTACACCTTC
TRBV7-2	TRBD1	.	TRBJ2-7	CASSLAGTGTSYEQYF	TGTGCCAGCAGCTTAGCCGGGACAGGGACCTCCTACGAGCAGTACTTC
TRBV18	.	.	TRBJ2-6	CASSPLPTARRSGANVLTF	TGTGCCAGCTCACCACTACCGACAGCCCGGCGCTCTGGGGCCAACGTCCTGACTTTC
TRBV29-1	.	.	TRBJ2-6	CSVRPGHHTSSGANVLTF	TGCAGCGTGCGCCCGGGACACCATACTAGCTCTGGGGCCAACGTCCTGACTTTC
TRBV29-1	TRBD1	once	TRBJ2-2	CSAGQGAGELFF	TGCAGCGCGGGGCAGGGGGCAGGGGAGCTGTTTTTT